A selection of T cell receptor beta chains follows, all from one sample in a study of OX40 agonist ivuxolimab in advanced cancers. Using immunoSEQ multiplex PCR, the repertoire was profiled, and TCRdb retains in-frame clones only, with some absent. Of 78,000 or so clones in the sample, 92% are singletons; the top ten hold over 0.35%. The sample in question was CD4+ or CD8+ T cells sorted from blood, obtained in a trial of the OX40 agonist ivuxolimab. These receptor sequences come from an adult with an advanced solid tumor such as melanoma, head and neck, liver or kidney cancer. Both conserved end residues are part of each CDR3. D genes are given only for firm matches. Some rows mark clone size as missing; the rest say once, few, many or name a class of expanded clone.

V gene	J gene	clone size	D gene	CDR3 DNA	CDR3 protein
TRBV4-3	TRBJ2-4	-	-	TGCGCCAGCAGCCAAGTGAAGGCGCCCAAAAACATTCAGTACTTC	CASSQVKAPKNIQYF
TRBV6-1	TRBJ1-6	once	-	TGTGCCAGCAGTGAGGGAATTAATAATTCACCCCTCCACTTT	CASSEGINNSPLHF
TRBV19	TRBJ2-3	-	TRBD2	TGTGCCACAACGGGACTAGCGGGAGATTTAGATACGCAGTATTTT	CATTGLAGDLDTQYF
TRBV5-1	TRBJ2-2	-	TRBD1	TGCGCCAGCAGCCCGGACAGGGGGTGGAGCGGGGAGCTGTTTTTT	CASSPDRGWSGELFF
TRBV7-9	TRBJ1-2	-	TRBD1	TGTGCCAGCAGCTTAGCAGGACTCGCAGGGGGCGTCTGGGCAGGCTACACCTTC	CASSLAGLAGGVWAGYTF
TRBV6-1	TRBJ1-5	-	-	TGTGCCAGCAGTGAAGCGCTACAGCTTAGCAATCAGCCCCAGCATTTT	CASSEALQLSNQPQHF
TRBV7-2	TRBJ2-7	-	TRBD2	TGTGCCAGCAGCCACCCCCTCGGACTAGCGGCAACCCCCTCCTACGAGCAGTACTTC	CASSHPLGLAATPSYEQYF
TRBV6-5	TRBJ2-7	-	-	TGTGCCAGCAGTTACTCGACCGACAGCCCTTCGGAGCAGTACTTC	CASSYSTDSPSEQYF
TRBV29-1	TRBJ2-2	-	TRBD2	TGCAGCGCTGGGACTAGCGGGAGTGCCGGGGAGCTGTTTTTT	CSAGTSGSAGELFF
TRBV19	TRBJ1-5	-	TRBD1	TGTGCCAGTACCCCCCGGCGCTGGGACAGGCAACGCAATCAGCCCCAGCATTTT	CASTPRRWDRQRNQPQHF
TRBV11-3	TRBJ1-2	-	-	TGTGCCAGCAGCTTGGTTTCGGGGGACTATGGCTACACCTTC	CASSLVSGDYGYTF
TRBV19	TRBJ1-4	-	-	TGTGCCAGTAGTATACAAGAAACCGATGAAAAACTGTTTTTT	CASSIQETDEKLFF
TRBV5-5	TRBJ2-1	once	-	TGTGCCAGCAGCTCCTTTAACAGGGTTGAGCAGTTCTTC	CASSSFNRVEQFF
TRBV25-1	TRBJ2-1	-	-	TGTGCCAGCAGTGAATATTTTGGTGAAAGCTCCTACAATGAGCAGTTCTTC	CASSEYFGESSYNEQFF
TRBV28	TRBJ1-2	-	-	TGTGCCAGCAGTTTACAATCAGAAGGGGGGACCTATGGCTACACCTTC	CASSLQSEGGTYGYTF
TRBV7-6	TRBJ2-1	-	TRBD1	TGTGCCAGCAGCTTAGAGTCGTGGACAGGGGCTTGGGATGAGCAGTTCTTC	CASSLESWTGAWDEQFF
TRBV5-5	TRBJ2-2	-	-	TGTGCCAGCAGCTTGGCCCCCCAGAACACCGGGGAGCTGTTTTTT	CASSLAPQNTGELFF
TRBV6-1	TRBJ2-2	few	-	TGTGCCAGCAGTGAAGCAGCAGGGTGGGAGCTGTTTTTT	CASSEAAGWELFF
TRBV9	TRBJ2-7	once	TRBD1	TGTGCCAGCAGCGCTGGCGGGACAGGGGGCTTCTACGAGCAGTACTTC	CASSAGGTGGFYEQYF
TRBV7-9	TRBJ1-2	-	TRBD1	TGTGCCAGCAGCTTGACCACAGGGGTTTCCTATGGCTACACCTTC	CASSLTTGVSYGYTF
TRBV5-1	TRBJ1-3	-	-	TGCGCCAGCAGCTTGACAGTCTCTGGAAACACCATATATTTT	CASSLTVSGNTIYF
TRBV5-1	TRBJ2-7	once	TRBD2	TGCGCCAGCAGCCCAAATAGCGGGAGTGAGTATAACGAGCAGTACTTC	CASSPNSGSEYNEQYF
TRBV6-1	TRBJ2-3	-	TRBD2	TGTGCCAGCAGGGAAACTAGCGGGAGGGTTGCAGATACGCAGTATTTT	CASRETSGRVADTQYF
TRBV6-5	TRBJ2-7	-	TRBD1	TGTGCCAGCAGCTCGGGACAGGGGAGCCACGAGCAGTACTTC	CASSSGQGSHEQYF
TRBV5-1	TRBJ1-1	-	-	TGCGCCAGCAGTCTTATGGACAGTAACACTGAAGCTTTCTTT	CASSLMDSNTEAFF
TRBV15	TRBJ2-1	-	-	TGTGCCACCAGCGGAAGCGGTTTTGGATTCAATGAGCAGTTCTTC	CATSGSGFGFNEQFF
TRBV6-5	TRBJ2-7	-	-	TGTGCCAGCAGTTACTTATACGAGCAGTACTTC	CASSYLYEQYF
TRBV28	TRBJ2-7	-	-	TGTGCCAGCAGTTCGCTAGGGACCGGCTCCTACGAGCAGTACTTC	CASSSLGTGSYEQYF
TRBV7-2	TRBJ1-5	once	TRBD1	TGTGCCAGCAGCTTTCAGGGGGCCCTAGACAATCAGCCCCAGCATTTT	CASSFQGALDNQPQHF
TRBV9	TRBJ2-1	-	-	TGTGCCAGCAGCGTAGGAACGGGACGGAGCTCCTACAATGAGCAGTTCTTC	CASSVGTGRSSYNEQFF
TRBV4-2	TRBJ1-4	-	TRBD1	TGTGCCAGCAGCCGAGGACAGGGAATCGCAACTAATGAAAAACTGTTTTTT	CASSRGQGIATNEKLFF
TRBV5-1	TRBJ2-5	-	-	TGCGCCAGCAGCTTGGGTGGGGGAGAGACCCAGTACTTC	CASSLGGGETQYF
TRBV9	TRBJ2-5	once	TRBD1	TGTGCCAGCAGTCGGGACAGTGCCTATGGTGAGACCCAGTACTTC	CASSRDSAYGETQYF
TRBV6-5	TRBJ2-7	-	-	TGTGCCAGCAGTGAATATGGGCAGTACTTC	CASSEYGQYF
TRBV10-3	TRBJ2-7	-	TRBD2	TGTGCCATCAACCCTGGACTAGCGGGAGACGAGCAGTACTTC	CAINPGLAGDEQYF
TRBV5-4	TRBJ1-3	-	-	TGTGCCAGCAGCTTAACCAGGGGATCGGGAAACACCATATATTTT	CASSLTRGSGNTIYF
TRBV30	TRBJ2-4	-	TRBD1	TGTGCCTGGAGGAACAGGGGTTTCGGAAACATTCAGTACTTC	CAWRNRGFGNIQYF
TRBV15	TRBJ2-7	-	TRBD2	TGTGCCACCAGCAGAGATCATGGAGCGGGGGATGGGGACGAGCAGTACTTC	CATSRDHGAGDGDEQYF
TRBV7-2	TRBJ1-2	-	-	TGTGCCAGCAGTCAACCACCGCTTTGGGGCTACACCTTC	CASSQPPLWGYTF
TRBV5-4	TRBJ2-5	-	-	TGTGCCAGCAGCACCCCGAATTCGTGGGAGAGCGAAGAGACCCAGTACTTC	CASSTPNSWESEETQYF
TRBV7-8	TRBJ2-1	-	-	TGTGCCAGCAGCTTAGTTGAGACTAGAATATTCTTC	CASSLVETRIFF
TRBV7-8	TRBJ1-2	-	-	TGTGCCAGCAGGGGGAACGGGTCGTACTATGGCTACACCTTC	CASRGNGSYYGYTF
TRBV10-1	TRBJ2-3	-	TRBD2	TGCGCCAGCAGTGAAGGGCGCGGGAGTCGGGCTGGCACAGATACGCAGTATTTT	CASSEGRGSRAGTDTQYF
TRBV5-4	TRBJ2-7	-	-	TGTGCCAGCAGTCGAAGTCCGGGACCGCAATACGAGCAGTACTTC	CASSRSPGPQYEQYF
TRBV7-6	TRBJ2-7	-	-	TGTGCCAGCAGCTTATTGTCCGGGGCGTCCTACGAGCAGTACTTC	CASSLLSGASYEQYF
TRBV11-1	TRBJ2-1	-	-	TGTGCCAGCAGCTTGAGTAGCGCTTACTACAATGAGCAGTTCTTC	CASSLSSAYYNEQFF
TRBV30	TRBJ2-3	-	-	TGTGCCTGGAGGGCTAGTGGTCGTACGCAGTATTTT	CAWRASGRTQYF
TRBV10-3	TRBJ2-7	-	TRBD1	TGTGCCATCAGTGAGTTAGGACAGGGCTACGAGCAGTACTTC	CAISELGQGYEQYF
TRBV5-1	TRBJ2-6	-	-	TGCGCCAGCAGCTATACGTCCTCTGGGGCCAACGTCCTGACTTTC	CASSYTSSGANVLTF
TRBV7-2	TRBJ2-2	-	TRBD2	TGTGCCAGCAGGCTCCTCGGACTAGCGGGAGTCACCGGGGAGCTGTTTTTT	CASRLLGLAGVTGELFF
TRBV7-2	TRBJ1-1	once	-	TGTGCCAGCAGCTTAGATCTGAACACTGAAGCTTTCTTT	CASSLDLNTEAFF
TRBV7-9	TRBJ1-1	-	TRBD1	TGTGCCAGCAGCAGAAACCAGGGGGCTGAAGCTTTCTTT	CASSRNQGAEAFF
TRBV14	TRBJ2-2	-	TRBD2	TGTGCCAGCAGCCCCATAGCGGGGGCCACCGGGGAGCTGTTTTTT	CASSPIAGATGELFF
TRBV5-1	TRBJ2-7	-	-	TGCGCCAGCAGCTTGGGACAAGCGTTTAGGGTCTACGAGCAGTACTTC	CASSLGQAFRVYEQYF
TRBV7-9	TRBJ2-7	-	TRBD2	TGTGCCAGCAGCAGGACTAGCGGGTACGAGCAGTACTTC	CASSRTSGYEQYF
TRBV2	TRBJ2-7	-	TRBD1	TGTGCCAGCAGTGAAGCCGGGACAGCTTACTACGAGCAGTACTTC	CASSEAGTAYYEQYF
TRBV11-2	TRBJ1-5	-	-	TGTGCCAGCAGCGCCGGGGCGGTGGGGGACCAGCCCCAGCATTTT	CASSAGAVGDQPQHF
TRBV27	TRBJ2-7	-	-	TGTGCCAGCAGTTTTAGGTGGGAGGCTCTCGGGGAGCAGTACTTC	CASSFRWEALGEQYF
TRBV6-5	TRBJ1-2	-	-	TGTGCCAGCAGGGATGGGACGGTTCTTGGCTATGGCTACACCTTC	CASRDGTVLGYGYTF